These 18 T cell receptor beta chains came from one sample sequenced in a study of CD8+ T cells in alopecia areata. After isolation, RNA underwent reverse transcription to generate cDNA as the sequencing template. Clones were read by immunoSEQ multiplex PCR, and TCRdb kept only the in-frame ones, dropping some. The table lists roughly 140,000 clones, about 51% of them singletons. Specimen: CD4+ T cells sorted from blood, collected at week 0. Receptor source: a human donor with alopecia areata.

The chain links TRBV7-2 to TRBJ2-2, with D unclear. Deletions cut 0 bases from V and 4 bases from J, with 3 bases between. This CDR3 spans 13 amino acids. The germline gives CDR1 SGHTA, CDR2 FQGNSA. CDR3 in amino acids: CASSLAATGELFF. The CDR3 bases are TGTGCCAGCAGCTTAGCCGCCACCGGGGAGCTGTTTTTT.

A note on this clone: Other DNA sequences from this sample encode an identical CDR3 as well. The CDR3, as DNA: TGTGCCAGCAGTTACAGACAGGGGGGCAATCAGCCCCAGCATTTT. Translated, it gives CASSYRQGGNQPQHF. The chain recombines TRBV6-5 with TRBJ1-5, with TRBD1 identical over 9 bases. CDR1 and CDR2 from the germline V gene are MNHEY and SVGAGI. After removal of 2 bases from V and 2 bases from J, the junction contained 1 base not matched to a gene. The length of the CDR3 is 15 residues.

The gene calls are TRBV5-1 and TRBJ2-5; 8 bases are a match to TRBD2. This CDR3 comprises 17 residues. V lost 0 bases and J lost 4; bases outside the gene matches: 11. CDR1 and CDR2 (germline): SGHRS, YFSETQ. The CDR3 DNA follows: TGCGCCAGCAGCTTGGCCAGGGCGGGAGGAGGCCGAGAGACCCAGTACTTC. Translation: CASSLARAGGGRETQYF.

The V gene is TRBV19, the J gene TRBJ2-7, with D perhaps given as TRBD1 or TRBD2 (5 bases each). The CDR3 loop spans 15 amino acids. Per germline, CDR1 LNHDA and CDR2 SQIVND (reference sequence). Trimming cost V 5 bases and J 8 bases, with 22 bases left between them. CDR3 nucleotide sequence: TGTGCCAGTAGTGTCTCCGGTAGGGACGGCTATAAGCAGTACTTC. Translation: CASSVSGRDGYKQYF.

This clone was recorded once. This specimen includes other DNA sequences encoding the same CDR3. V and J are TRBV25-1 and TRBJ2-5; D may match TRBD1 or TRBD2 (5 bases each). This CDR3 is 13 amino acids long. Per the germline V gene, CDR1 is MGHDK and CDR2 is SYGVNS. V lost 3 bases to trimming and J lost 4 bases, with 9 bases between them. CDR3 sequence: CASSEAGRETQYF. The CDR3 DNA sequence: TGTGCCAGCAGTGAGGCAGGGAGAGAGACCCAGTACTTC.

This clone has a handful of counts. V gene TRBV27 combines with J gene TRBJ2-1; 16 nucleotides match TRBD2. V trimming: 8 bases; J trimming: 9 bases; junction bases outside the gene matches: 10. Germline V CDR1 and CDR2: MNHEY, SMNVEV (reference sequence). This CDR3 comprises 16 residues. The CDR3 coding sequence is TGTGCCAGCGGCTCCGGGACTAGCGGGAGGGCCCCTGAGCAGTTCTTC. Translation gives CASGSGTSGRAPEQFF.

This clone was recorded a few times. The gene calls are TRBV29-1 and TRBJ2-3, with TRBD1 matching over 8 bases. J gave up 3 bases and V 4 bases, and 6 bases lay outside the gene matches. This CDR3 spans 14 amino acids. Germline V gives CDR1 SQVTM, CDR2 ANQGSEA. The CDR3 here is CSVAAGGITDTQYF. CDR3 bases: TGCAGCGTTGCGGCAGGGGGCATTACAGATACGCAGTATTTT.

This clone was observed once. CDR3 residues: CASSSQSRQHYEQYF. The CDR3 bases are TGTGCCAGCAGCTCTCAGTCCAGGCAGCACTACGAGCAGTACTTC. V gene TRBV5-4 combines with J gene TRBJ2-7; D gene ambiguous. The CDR3 length is 15 residues. CDR1 and CDR2 from the germline V gene are SGHNT and YYREEE (reference sequence). The germline V and J ends were trimmed by 3 bases and 3 bases, with 16 bases remaining between them.

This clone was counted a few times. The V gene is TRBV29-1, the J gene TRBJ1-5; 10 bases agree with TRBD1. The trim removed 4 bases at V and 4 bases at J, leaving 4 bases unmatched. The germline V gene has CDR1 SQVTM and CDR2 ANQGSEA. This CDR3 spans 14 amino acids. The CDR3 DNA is TGCAGCGTTGTATTGGGACAGGGGAATCAGCCCCAGCATTTT. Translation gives CSVVLGQGNQPQHF.

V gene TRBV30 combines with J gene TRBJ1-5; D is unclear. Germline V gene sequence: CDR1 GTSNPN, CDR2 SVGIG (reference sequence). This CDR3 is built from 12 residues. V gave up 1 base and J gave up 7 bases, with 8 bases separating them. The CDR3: CAWSAQKQPQHF. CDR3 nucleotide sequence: TGTGCCTGGAGTGCCCAAAAGCAGCCCCAGCATTTT.

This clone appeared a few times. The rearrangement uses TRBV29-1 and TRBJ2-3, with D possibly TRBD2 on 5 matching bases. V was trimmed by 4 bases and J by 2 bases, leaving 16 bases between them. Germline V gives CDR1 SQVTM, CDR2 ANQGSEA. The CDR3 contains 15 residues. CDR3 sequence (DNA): TGCAGCGTTGTTTTGGGGAGCCCAAACACAGATACGCAGTATTTT. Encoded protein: CSVVLGSPNTDTQYF.

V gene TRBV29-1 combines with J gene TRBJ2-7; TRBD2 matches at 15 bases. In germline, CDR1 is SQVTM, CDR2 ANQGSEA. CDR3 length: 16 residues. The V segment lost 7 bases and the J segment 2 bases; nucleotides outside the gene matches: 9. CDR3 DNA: TGCAGCGCCCAAGGACTAGCGGGAGGGCCTCCCTACGAGCAGTACTTC. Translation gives CSAQGLAGGPPYEQYF.

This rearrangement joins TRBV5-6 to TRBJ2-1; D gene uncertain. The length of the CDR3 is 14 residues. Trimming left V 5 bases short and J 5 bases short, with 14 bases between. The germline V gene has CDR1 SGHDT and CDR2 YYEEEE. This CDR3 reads CASSMTPVNNEQFF. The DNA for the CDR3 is TGTGCCAGCAGTATGACCCCGGTAAACAATGAGCAGTTCTTC.

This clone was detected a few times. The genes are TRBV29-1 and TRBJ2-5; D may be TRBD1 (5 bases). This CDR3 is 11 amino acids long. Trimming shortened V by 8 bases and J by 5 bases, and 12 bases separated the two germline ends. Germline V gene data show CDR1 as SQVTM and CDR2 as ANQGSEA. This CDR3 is CSSRVSETQYF. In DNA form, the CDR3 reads TGCAGCAGCAGGGTCTCCGAGACCCAGTACTTC.

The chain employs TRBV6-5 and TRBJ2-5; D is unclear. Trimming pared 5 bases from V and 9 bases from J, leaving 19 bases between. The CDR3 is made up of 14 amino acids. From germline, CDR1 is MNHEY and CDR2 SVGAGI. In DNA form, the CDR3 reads TGTGCCAGCAGTCGGAACTACTACCACGCGGCCCAGTACTTC. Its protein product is CASSRNYYHAAQYF.

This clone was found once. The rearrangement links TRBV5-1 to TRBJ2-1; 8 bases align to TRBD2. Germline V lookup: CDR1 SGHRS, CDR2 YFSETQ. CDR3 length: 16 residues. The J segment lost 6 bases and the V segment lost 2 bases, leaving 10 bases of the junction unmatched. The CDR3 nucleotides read TGCGCCAGCAGCTTACCGGGAGGGCGTGGGGCCAATGAGCAGTTCTTC. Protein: CASSLPGGRGANEQFF.

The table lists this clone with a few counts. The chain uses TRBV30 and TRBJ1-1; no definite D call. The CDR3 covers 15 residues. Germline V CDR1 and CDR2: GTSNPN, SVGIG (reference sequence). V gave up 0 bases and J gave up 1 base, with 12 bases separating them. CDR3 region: CAWSVRHYGNTEAFF. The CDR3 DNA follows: TGTGCCTGGAGTGTACGTCATTACGGGAACACTGAAGCTTTCTTT.

The CDR3 loop is CAISGGRDYEQYF. Written as DNA, the CDR3 is TGTGCCATCAGTGGGGGACGGGACTACGAGCAGTACTTC. V gene TRBV10-3 combines with J gene TRBJ2-7; D may correspond to TRBD1 or TRBD2 (5 bases each). This CDR3 contains 13 residues. Germline V CDR1 and CDR2: ENHRY, SYGVKD. The V gene lost 4 bases and the J gene lost 3 bases, with 10 bases spanning the gap.